The 12 T cell receptor beta chains in this list originate from one sample, sequenced in a study of shared clonotypes between healthy human individuals. Profiled with immunoSEQ multiplex PCR; TCRdb holds only in-frame clones, not every one. The sample comprises some 1 million clones, approximately 72% of which are singletons, and approximately 1.3% rests with the top ten. Input material: memory CD4+ T cells sorted from blood. Subset denoted: CD45RA-negative fraction. All receptors come from a man younger than 35 in good health.

CDR3 sequence reads: CASSVYPGLGDEQYF. DNA of the CDR3: TGTGCCAGCAGTGTGTACCCGGGACTCGGGGACGAGCAGTACTTC. V gene TRBV6-1 combines with J gene TRBJ2-7, with D possibly being TRBD2 (6 bases). CDR1 and CDR2 from the germline V gene are MNHNS and SASEGT. V gave up 4 bases and J gave up 5 bases, with 18 bases separating them. CDR3 length: 15 residues.

This clone was counted a single time. The chain employs TRBV7-9 and TRBJ2-3, with 8 bases fitting TRBD1. The trim removed 3 bases at V and 2 bases at J, leaving 7 bases unmatched. Looked up from germline, CDR1 is SEHNR and CDR2 is FQNEAQ (reference sequence). This CDR3 is built from 16 residues. The CDR3 here is CASSFIRTGFTDTQYF. The CDR3 coding sequence is TGTGCCAGCAGCTTCATCAGGACAGGGTTCACAGATACGCAGTATTTT.

Regarding this clone: Other nucleotide sequences from this sample produce the same CDR3. V usage is TRBV6-5 and J usage is TRBJ2-5, with unresolved D. Deletions cut 4 bases from V and 4 bases from J, with 4 bases between. CDR1 and CDR2 from the germline V gene are MNHEY and SVGAGI. The CDR3 sequence is 11 residues long. CDR3 sequence reads: CASSSRETQYF. As DNA, the CDR3 is TGTGCCAGCAGTTCGAGAGAGACCCAGTACTTC.

The DNA of the CDR3 is TGTGCCAGCAGCCCGCGACAGGGAAAACTGTTTTTT. Translation gives CASSPRQGKLFF. The chain uses TRBV7-2 and TRBJ1-4; TRBD1 aligns across 7 bases. Trimming removed 5 bases from V and 10 bases from J; junction bases left unmatched: 4. There are 12 residues in the CDR3. Germline CDR1 reads SGHTA; CDR2 reads FQGNSA.

The genes are TRBV11-3 and TRBJ2-7, with D tentatively TRBD1 (6 bases). Germline V lookup: CDR1 SGHNT, CDR2 YENEEA. The CDR3 runs 12 residues. The V and J ends lost 5 bases and 5 bases respectively, with 10 bases between them. The CDR3: CASSLTGDEQYF. The CDR3 nucleotides are TGTGCCAGCAGCCTGACAGGAGACGAGCAGTACTTC. Supplemented by reference TRBV11-3 and TRBJ2-7, the full variable domain reads EAGVVQSPRYKIIEKKQPVAFWCNPISGHNTLYWYLQNLGQGPELLIRYENEEAVDDSQLPKDRFSAERLKGVDSTLKIQPAELGDSAVYLCASSLTGDEQYFGPGTRLTVT.

The chain uses TRBV4-3 and TRBJ2-3; D remains unclear. Per germline, CDR1 LGHNA and CDR2 YSLEER. This CDR3 comprises 13 residues. V lost 0 bases and J lost 7, with 8 bases in between. The CDR3 here is CASSQDRAYTQYF. In DNA, the CDR3 is TGCGCCAGCAGCCAAGATAGGGCTTATACGCAGTATTTT.

In its sample, this clone was seen a few times. This sequence joins TRBV11-1 and TRBJ2-3; no clear D. In germline, CDR1 is SGHAT, CDR2 FQDESV (reference sequence). The CDR3 extends over 14 amino acids. V was cut by 10 bases and J by 4 bases, with 18 bases left in between. The CDR3 DNA follows: TGTGCCACGGCACCAGGAACTAAAGCAGATACGCAGTATTTT. Translated, it gives CATAPGTKADTQYF.

The CDR3: CASSELRGPSTDTQYF. CDR3 DNA sequence: TGTGCCAGCAGTGAATTACGGGGCCCTAGCACAGATACGCAGTATTTT. The J gene is TRBJ2-3, the V gene TRBV25-1, with D possibly being TRBD1 or TRBD2 (5 bases each). CDR3 length: 16 amino acids. Trimming cost V 1 base and J 0 bases, with 11 bases left between them. Germline assignment: CDR1 MGHDK and CDR2 SYGVNS.

The chain has TRBV5-6 and TRBJ2-5; D not certain. V gave up 0 bases and J gave up 4 bases, with 13 bases separating them. Germline V gene lookup returns CDR1 SGHDT and CDR2 YYEEEE. This CDR3 contains 15 residues. CDR3 sequence reads: CASSLGSRRGETQYF. Written as DNA, the CDR3 is TGTGCCAGCAGCTTGGGATCCCGACGTGGAGAGACCCAGTACTTC.

The gene calls are TRBV19 and TRBJ2-5, with D perhaps assigned TRBD1 or TRBD2 (6 bases each). Germline V gene lookup returns CDR1 LNHDA and CDR2 SQIVND (reference sequence). The length of the CDR3 is 16 residues. V lost 3 bases and J 2 bases, leaving 16 bases between the germline ends. The CDR3 nucleotides read TGTGCCAGTAGTATGACGACTCGGGGGCGGCAAGAGACCCAGTACTTC. Translating it yields CASSMTTRGRQETQYF.

This clone was found a few times. The chain employs TRBV7-9 and TRBJ1-1; possibly TRBD1 for D (5 bases). The CDR3 totals 15 residues. With 6 bases removed from V and 5 bases from J, the gap between germline ends came to 19 bases. Germline values: CDR1 SEHNR, CDR2 FQNEAQ (reference sequence). The DNA of the CDR3 is TGTGCCAGCAGACCCAATGGAGGGGTAGGGACTGAAGCTTTCTTT. Translating gives CASRPNGGVGTEAFF. Complete variable domain (other parts from reference TRBV7-9 and TRBJ1-1): DTGVSQNPRHKITKRGQNVTFRCDPISEHNRLYWYRQTLGQGPEFLTYFQNEAQLEKSRLLSDRFSAERPKGSFSTLEIQRTEQGDSAMYLCASRPNGGVGTEAFFGQGTRLTVV.

This chain links TRBV30 with TRBJ1-2, with D unresolved. This CDR3 region has 13 residues. Germline V gene data show CDR1 as GTSNPN and CDR2 as SVGIG (reference sequence). The V end lost 5 bases, the J end lost 4 bases, and 14 bases lay between the germline ends. In DNA, the CDR3 is TGTGCCTGGGCAGCGAACCGGGGCTATGGCTACACCTTC. It is translated as CAWAANRGYGYTF.